The rows below give T cell receptor beta chains drawn from one sample of a study of blood T cell repertoires in COVID-19. Sequencing used immunoSEQ multiplex PCR; TCRdb keeps in-frame clones, though not all of them. Of around 310,000 clones in the sample, over 75% were seen once. Sequencing was carried out using PBMCs or T cells enriched from blood (not recorded which). Receptors originate from a woman aged 40 to 50 who had recovered from COVID-19. The CDR3 runs from the conserved cysteine through the conserved F or W. The order of the fields is J gene, V gene, D gene, clone size, CDR3 length, CDR3 DNA, CDR3 protein. A D gene is named only where the DNA matches it firmly. Size values are once, few and many counts, or a class for expanded clones, and some rows have none.

TRBJ1-5 TRBV28 TRBD1 . 14 TGTGCCAGCAGTAGGGACAGTAGGAATCAGCCCCAGCATTTT CASSRDSRNQPQHF
TRBJ2-7 TRBV9 . . 15 TGTGCCAGCAGCGTAGCCCCGCAGGAATCGTACGAGCAGTACTTC CASSVAPQESYEQYF
TRBJ2-1 TRBV5-1 TRBD2 . 16 TGCGCCAGCAGCATCATAGCGGGAGTCGATATAAATGAGCAGTTCTTC CASSIIAGVDINEQFF
TRBJ1-5 TRBV19 TRBD1 . 17 TGTGCCAGTAGTATTCCACACTACCGACAGGGAAGGCAGCCCCAGCATTTT CASSIPHYRQGRQPQHF
TRBJ2-2 TRBV9 TRBD2 . 18 TGTGCCAGCAGCGTAGAAAGAGGGACTAGCGGGAGGGGCGGGGAGCTGTTTTTT CASSVERGTSGRGGELFF
TRBJ2-2 TRBV28 TRBD2 . 14 TGTGCCAGCAGTTTAGGGGGGGGGACCGGGGAGCTGTTTTTT CASSLGGGTGELFF
TRBJ2-7 TRBV9 TRBD2 once 15 TGTGCCAGCAGCCCCCGTGGTAGCGGGGCCCGGCAGCAGTACTTC CASSPRGSGARQQYF
TRBJ1-6 TRBV10-3 . . 14 TGTGCCATCAGCTCAGTAGGGGATAATTCACCCCTCCACTTT CAISSVGDNSPLHF
TRBJ1-2 TRBV6-5 TRBD1 . 13 TGTGCCAGCAGAGTACAGGGGGCGGAGGGCTACACCTTC CASRVQGAEGYTF
TRBJ1-2 TRBV19 TRBD1 . 14 TGTGCCAGTAGTATCGGACAGGTGAACTATGGCTACACCTTC CASSIGQVNYGYTF
TRBJ1-5 TRBV3-1/TRBV3-2 . . 13 TGTGCCAGCAGCCCAACCGGGTCACAGCCCCAGCATTTT CASSPTGSQPQHF
TRBJ1-6 TRBV2 . . 16 TGTGCCAGCAGTGACGCGCGGACAGCTGGTAATTCACCCCTCCACTTT CASSDARTAGNSPLHF
TRBJ2-7 TRBV9 . . 14 TGTGCCAGCAGCGTTAGGGGGAGCCCCTACGAGCAGTACTTC CASSVRGSPYEQYF
TRBJ2-7 TRBV10-2 TRBD2 . 14 TGCGCCAGCAGACTAAGCGGGGGGAACTACGAGCAGTACTTC CASRLSGGNYEQYF
TRBJ2-2 TRBV30 TRBD1 . 15 TGTGCCTGGAGTGTATATGTCAGGGGGACCGGGGAGCTGTTTTTT CAWSVYVRGTGELFF
TRBJ2-7 TRBV12-3/TRBV12-4 TRBD1 . 13 TGTGCCAGCAGTTACGGACAGGGATACGAGCAGTACTTC CASSYGQGYEQYF
TRBJ2-1 TRBV7-3 . . 16 TGTGCCAGCAGCTTAACGCCGGGACTCTCTAGCAATGAGCAGTTCTTC CASSLTPGLSSNEQFF
TRBJ2-3 TRBV6-5 . . 13 TGTGCCAACCGGGAATCCGGGGCAGATACGCAGTATTTT CANRESGADTQYF
TRBJ2-1 TRBV11-2 TRBD2 . 16 TGTGCCAGCAGCTTAGATCTCCTAGCGGGAGAGGGTGAGCAGTTCTTC CASSLDLLAGEGEQFF
TRBJ2-2 TRBV20-1 . once 13 TGCAGTGCTAGTGGCCTCCGCGGCGGGGAGCTGTTTTTT CSASGLRGGELFF
TRBJ1-2 TRBV7-2 . . 13 TGTGCCAGCAGCTTAGCAGGGTGGGGCGGCTACACCTTC CASSLAGWGGYTF
TRBJ2-3 TRBV18 . . 14 TGTGCCAGCTCACTCCAGGGGGGCCCAGATACGCAGTATTTT CASSLQGGPDTQYF
TRBJ1-5 TRBV7-6 TRBD1 . 20 TGTGCCAGCAGCCCGGACCGGGACAGGGGTTTTTTTTTCGGCAATCAGCCCCAGCATTTT CASSPDRDRGFFFGNQPQHF
TRBJ2-1 TRBV5-1 TRBD2 . 16 TGCGCCAGCAGCTTGGGCGGGACTAGCGGGGACAATGAGCAGTTCTTC CASSLGGTSGDNEQFF
TRBJ2-3 TRBV3-1/TRBV3-2 TRBD2 . 12 TGTGCCAGCAGCCAGGGAGGGGCTACGCAGTATTTT CASSQGGATQYF
TRBJ2-5 TRBV3-1/TRBV3-2 TRBD2 few 18 TGTGCCAGCAGCCAACATTCTCTTCTAGCGGGGAAACAAGAGACCCAGTACTTC CASSQHSLLAGKQETQYF
TRBJ2-3 TRBV28 TRBD1 . 15 TGTGCCAGCAGTTCCGGGACAGGGGGCCGAGATACGCAGTATTTT CASSSGTGGRDTQYF
TRBJ2-7 TRBV15 . . 16 TGTGCCACCAGCAGAGATCTGAGAGGGAGCTCCTACGAGCAGTACTTC CATSRDLRGSSYEQYF
TRBJ1-3 TRBV7-2 . . 14 TGTGCCAGCAGCTTGGGGCACCCCGGGAACACCATATATTTT CASSLGHPGNTIYF
TRBJ2-5 TRBV20-1 . . 14 TGCAGTGCTAGTATTAGCGGCCTCCAAGAGACCCAGTACTTC CSASISGLQETQYF
TRBJ1-4 TRBV28 TRBD1 . 14 TGTGCCAGCAGTAGTACAGGGGCTAATGAAAAACTGTTTTTT CASSSTGANEKLFF
TRBJ1-4 TRBV5-6 . once 13 TGTGCCAGCAGCTTGAAATCAGTTGAAAAACTGTTTTTT CASSLKSVEKLFF
TRBJ2-2 TRBV6-2/TRBV6-3 . . 16 TGTGCCAGCAGTTACGGGGCAGGAGAGAACACCGGGGAGCTGTTTTTT CASSYGAGENTGELFF
TRBJ2-1 TRBV7-6 TRBD1 . 16 TGTGCCAGCAGCTTATTTCGGACAGGGGATTACAATGAGCAGTTCTTC CASSLFRTGDYNEQFF
TRBJ2-3 TRBV21-1 . . 17 TGTGCCAGCAGCCTGGTTTCGCGGGGCATCGGCAGGGATACGCAGTATTTT CASSLVSRGIGRDTQYF
TRBJ1-4 TRBV30 . . 13 TGTGCCTGGAGTGGGGACACTAGGGGAAAACTGTTTTTT CAWSGDTRGKLFF
TRBJ2-7 TRBV11-3 TRBD2 . 15 TGTGCCAGCAGCATCGGACTAGCGGGCTCCTACGAGCAGTACTTC CASSIGLAGSYEQYF
TRBJ2-1 TRBV24-1 . . 16 TGTGCCACCAGTGATTTCGTGCCCGGGGTCTACAATGAGCAGTTCTTC CATSDFVPGVYNEQFF
TRBJ1-4 TRBV5-1 TRBD1 . 16 TGCGCCAGCAGCTTGCAAGTACAGGGGACTAATGAAAAACTGTTTTTT CASSLQVQGTNEKLFF
TRBJ1-2 TRBV13 TRBD1 . 17 TGTGCCAGCAGCTCACCATACGGCGGGACAGGCAACTATGGCTACACCTTC CASSSPYGGTGNYGYTF
TRBJ2-7 TRBV7-3 TRBD1 . 14 TGTGCCAGCAGCGTCTCCGGGACAGGGTACGAGCAGTACTTC CASSVSGTGYEQYF
TRBJ1-4 TRBV28 . few 15 TGTGCCAGCAGTCCAGGGGAGGGTATAGGAGAAAAACTGTTTTTT CASSPGEGIGEKLFF
TRBJ2-3 TRBV7-3 TRBD2 . 14 TGTGCCAGCAGCGTCGGACTAGCGGCAGATACGCAGTATTTT CASSVGLAADTQYF
TRBJ2-1 TRBV28 TRBD2 . 14 TGTGCCAGCAGCCTCGCTGGGGGGGGGAATGAGCAGTTCTTC CASSLAGGGNEQFF
TRBJ1-1 TRBV28 . . 14 TGTGCCAGCAGTCCTACAGGGATGGGCACTGAAGCTTTCTTT CASSPTGMGTEAFF
TRBJ1-5 TRBV28 . . 18 TGTGCCAGCCTCTCTCGGGACTCCGGAAGGGGCTACAATCAGCCCCAGCATTTT CASLSRDSGRGYNQPQHF